This T cell receptor (beta chain) appears in the sequencing data of a study of blood T cell repertoires in COVID-19. Study summary: Samples of COVID-19 (acute and convalescent) were obtained from the United States, Italy and Spain.

V dropped 5 bases and J dropped 7; count of bases not matched to a gene: 12. The CDR3 sequence is 16 residues long. In germline, CDR1 is MNHEY, CDR2 SMNVEV (reference sequence). The authors' processing: It was from reference gene primer amplification that nucleated cell counts were estimated. The protocol was immunoSEQ multiplex PCR, while the TCRdb copy is restricted to in-frame clones and leaves out a portion. V and J calls plus clone size are reproduced from that table; the DNA served to infer D and trimming. The sample records around 230,000 clones, over 80% being singletons. Clinical history as reported by participants underpinned cohort assignment.

V usage is TRBV27 and J usage is TRBJ2-1; TRBD2 matches at 9 bases. The material sequenced was PBMCs or T cells enriched from blood (not recorded which). The source is a man younger than 30 with acute COVID-19. The CDR3 bases are TGTGCCAGCAGTCCAAAGACTAGCGGTAAAGTAAATGAGCAGTTCTTC. Residues: CASSPKTSGKVNEQFF.